These 8 T cell receptor beta chains originate from one sample sequenced in a study of T-cell memory formation after mild COVID-19. Via MiXCR, TCRdb re-called the 5' RACE reads, giving one row per CDR3 protein. The sample holds under 650,000 distinct CDR3 sequences, about 20% seen once. The specimen was PBMCs or a T cell subset sorted from them (not recorded which). These TCRs come from an adult woman who had mild COVID-19 (a few samples of this study predate the infection). Cell type and time point are not known.

This chain uses TRBV12-3 or TRBV12-4 with TRBJ2-6; D is ambiguous. The V gene lost 4 bases and the J gene lost 1 base, with 5 bases spanning the gap. The CDR3 is made up of 14 amino acids. CDR3 sequence: CASSWQSGANVLTF. CDR3 bases: TGTGCCAGCAGTTGGCAATCTGGGGCCAACGTCCTGACTTTC.

V gene TRBV6-5 combines with J gene TRBJ2-2; 11 bases match TRBD1. Trimming took 7 bases from V and 6 from J; bases not matched to a gene: 7. Per germline, CDR1 MNHEY and CDR2 SVGAGI. This CDR3 comprises 15 residues. The CDR3 loop reads CASTRTGGAAGELFF. CDR3 DNA: TGTGCCAGCACCCGGACAGGGGGCGCCGCCGGGGAGCTGTTTTTT.

This chain connects TRBV5-4 to TRBJ2-3; no reliable D call. This CDR3 has 14 amino acids. Trimming removed 0 bases from V and 4 bases from J, with 9 bases in between. The germline V gene has CDR1 SGHNT and CDR2 YYREEE (reference sequence). This CDR3 reads CASSLGLGPDTQYF. The CDR3 bases are TGTGCCAGCAGCTTGGGCCTGGGCCCAGATACGCAGTATTTT.

The chain joins TRBV10-3 to TRBJ2-2; D may be TRBD2 (6 bases). Germline-derived CDR1 and CDR2 are ENHRY and SYGVKD. The V end lost 4 bases, the J end lost 3 bases, and 15 bases lay between the germline ends. The CDR3 sequence is 16 residues long. The CDR3 nucleotides read TGTGCCATCAGTGCGACTCGCGGGGCCGACACCGGGGAGCTGTTTTTT. This translates into CAISATRGADTGELFF.

The V and J genes are TRBV27 and TRBJ1-5; D is undetermined. The germline gives CDR1 MNHEY, CDR2 SMNVEV (reference sequence). This CDR3 has 14 residues. V shed 5 bases and J shed 3 bases, with 11 bases lying between them. The CDR3 protein is CASSPLPANQPQHF. The CDR3 DNA reads TGTGCCAGCAGTCCCCTTCCGGCCAATCAGCCCCAGCATTTT.

There are many counts of this clonotype. The rearrangement uses TRBV11-2 and TRBJ2-3, with no clear D. The germline gives CDR1 SGHAT, CDR2 FQNNGV. The CDR3 has 15 amino acids. Trimming took 1 base from V and 0 from J, leaving 8 bases between them. The CDR3: CASSLGLASTDTQYF. The DNA of the CDR3 is TGTGCCAGCAGCTTAGGACTCGCTAGCACAGATACGCAGTATTTT.

The J gene is TRBJ2-5, the V gene TRBV6-6; 11 bases are shared with TRBD1. This CDR3 region has 17 residues. Germline CDR1 MNHNY, CDR2 SVGAGI (reference sequence). V dropped 5 bases and J dropped 4; count of bases not matched to a gene: 12. CDR3 nucleotide sequence: TGTGCCAGCAGTCGCAGCCATGGACAGGGGGCTTCAGAGACCCAGTACTTC. This encodes CASSRSHGQGASETQYF.

This clonotype was seen more than once but under ten times. The rearrangement uses TRBV27 and TRBJ2-7, with 7 bases identical to TRBD1. V gave up 2 bases and J gave up 6 bases; unmatched junction bases: 7. The V gene's germline CDR1 is MNHEY and CDR2 SMNVEV (reference sequence). The CDR3 spans 14 residues. The chain's CDR3 is CASSLRTGHLEQYF. The CDR3 nucleotides read TGTGCCAGCAGTTTACGGACAGGACATCTCGAGCAGTACTTC.